This T cell receptor beta chain was observed in a study of blood T cell repertoires in COVID-19. Study details: Researchers got acute and convalescent COVID-19 samples from the United States, Italy and Spain. Nucleic acid was either cDNA or gDNA, and it came from T cells, B-cell-depleted T cells, or PBMCs.

The CDR3 extends over 14 amino acids. Germline CDR1 reads MDHEN; CDR2 reads SYDVKM. The V end was cut by 5 bases, the J end by 4 bases, with 14 bases between. In its sample, this clone was seen a few times. In the original workflow: Estimated nucleated cell counts came from reference gene primer amplification. The protocol was immunoSEQ multiplex PCR, while the TCRdb copy is restricted to in-frame clones and leaves out a portion. For V, J and clone size, that table is used; D and trimming come from the DNA. The sample includes roughly 37,000 clones, around 78% seen only once; the top ten take about 35%.

The source is a man aged 60-69 years with acute or convalescent COVID-19. The chain is built from TRBV28 and TRBJ1-2; possible D gene TRBD1, 5 bases. Material for sequencing was peripheral blood. CDR3 DNA sequence: TGTGCCAGCAGTCTAAACGACAGACTCTATGGCTACACCTTC. This gives the protein CASSLNDRLYGYTF.